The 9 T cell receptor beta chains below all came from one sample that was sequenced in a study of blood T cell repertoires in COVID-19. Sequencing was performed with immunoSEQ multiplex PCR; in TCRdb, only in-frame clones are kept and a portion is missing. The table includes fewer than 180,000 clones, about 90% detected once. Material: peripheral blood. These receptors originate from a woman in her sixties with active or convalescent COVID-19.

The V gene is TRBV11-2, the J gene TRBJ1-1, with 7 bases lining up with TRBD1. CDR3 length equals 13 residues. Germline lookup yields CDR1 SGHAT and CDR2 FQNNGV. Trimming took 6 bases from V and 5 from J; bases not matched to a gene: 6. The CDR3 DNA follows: TGTGCCAGCAGTTTCACAGGGGAAACTGAAGCTTTCTTT. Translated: CASSFTGETEAFF.

The CDR3 spells CASSKTTVYEQYF. As DNA, the CDR3 is TGTGCCAGCAGCAAAACGACAGTTTACGAGCAGTACTTC. The V and J genes are TRBV21-1 and TRBJ2-7; TRBD1 is the table's D call, not checked against the DNA. TRBV21-1 is reported as a pseudogene. The CDR3 runs 13 residues.

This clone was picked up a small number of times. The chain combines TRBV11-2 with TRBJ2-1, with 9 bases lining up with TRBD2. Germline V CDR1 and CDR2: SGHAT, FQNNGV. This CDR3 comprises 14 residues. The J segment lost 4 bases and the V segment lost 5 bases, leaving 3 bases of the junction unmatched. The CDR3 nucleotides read TGTGCCAGCAGCCGACTAGCGGAGTACAATGAGCAGTTCTTC. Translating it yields CASSRLAEYNEQFF.

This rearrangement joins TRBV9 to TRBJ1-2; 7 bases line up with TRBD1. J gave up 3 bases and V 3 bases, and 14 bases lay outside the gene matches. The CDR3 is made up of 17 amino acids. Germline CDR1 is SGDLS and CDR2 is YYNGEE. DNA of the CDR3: TGTGCCAGCAGCGGGTATGGGGCAACAGGGGTTGACTATGGCTACACCTTC. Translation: CASSGYGATGVDYGYTF.

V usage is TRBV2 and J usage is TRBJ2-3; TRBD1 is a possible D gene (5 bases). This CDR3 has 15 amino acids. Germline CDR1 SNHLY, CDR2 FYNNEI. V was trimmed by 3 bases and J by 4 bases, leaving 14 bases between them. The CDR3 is CASSDMGLKADTQYF. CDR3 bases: TGTGCCAGCAGTGACATGGGGCTCAAGGCAGATACGCAGTATTTT.

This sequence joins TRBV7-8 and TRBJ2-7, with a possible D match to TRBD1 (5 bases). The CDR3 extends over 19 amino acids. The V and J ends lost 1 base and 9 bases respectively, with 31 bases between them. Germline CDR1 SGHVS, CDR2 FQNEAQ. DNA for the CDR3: TGTGCCAGCAGCTTAGTAAACCGTTTGGAGTGGCCAGGGAAACACCCGCAGTACTTC. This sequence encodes CASSLVNRLEWPGKHPQYF.

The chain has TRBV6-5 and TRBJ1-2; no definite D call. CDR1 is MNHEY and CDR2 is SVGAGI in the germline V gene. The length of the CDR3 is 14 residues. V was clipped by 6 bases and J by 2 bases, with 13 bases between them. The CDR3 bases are TGTGCCAGCAGGGGCCTAAGCGGGAACTATGGCTACACCTTC. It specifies CASRGLSGNYGYTF.

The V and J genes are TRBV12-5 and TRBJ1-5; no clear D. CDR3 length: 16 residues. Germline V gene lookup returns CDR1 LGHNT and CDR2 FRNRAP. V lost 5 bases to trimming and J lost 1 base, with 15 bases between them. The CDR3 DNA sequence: TGTGCTAGTGGTCCCCCCGCGGGCGGCAGCAATCAGCCCCAGCATTTT. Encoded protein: CASGPPAGGSNQPQHF.

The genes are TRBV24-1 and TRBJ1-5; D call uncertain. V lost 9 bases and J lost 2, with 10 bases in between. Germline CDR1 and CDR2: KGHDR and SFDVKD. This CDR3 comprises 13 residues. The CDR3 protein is CATRGGRNQPQHF. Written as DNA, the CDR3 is TGTGCCACCCGAGGAGGGCGCAATCAGCCCCAGCATTTT.